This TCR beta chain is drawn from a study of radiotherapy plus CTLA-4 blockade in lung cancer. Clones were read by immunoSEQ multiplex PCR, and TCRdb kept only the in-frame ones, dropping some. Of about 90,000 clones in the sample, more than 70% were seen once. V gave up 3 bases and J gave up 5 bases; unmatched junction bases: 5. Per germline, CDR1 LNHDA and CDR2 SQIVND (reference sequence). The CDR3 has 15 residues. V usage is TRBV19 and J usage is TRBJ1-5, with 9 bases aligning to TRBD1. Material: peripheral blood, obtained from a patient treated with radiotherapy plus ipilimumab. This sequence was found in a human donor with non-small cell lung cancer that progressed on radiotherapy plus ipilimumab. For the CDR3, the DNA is TGTGCCAGTAGTATGCGGGGACAGGGTTATCAGCCCCAGCATTTT. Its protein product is CASSMRGQGYQPQHF.